The 3 T cell receptor beta chains presented below share a single source sample, sequenced in a study of T cells after posttransplantation cyclophosphamide. Sequenced by immunoSEQ multiplex PCR; TCRdb stores in-frame clones only, minus some. This table holds around 15,000 clones, about 85% found once. Control samples came 1 year after myeloablative marrow transplants with methotrexate plus calcineurin inhibitor. Sequences were derived from PBMCs, sampled after allogeneic stem cell transplant with calcineurin inhibitor and methotrexate. The receptors were sampled from a female patient in her late teens or twenties who received an allogeneic stem cell transplant from an unrelated donor, was CMV-positive, and had acute and chronic GVHD. Some T cells may possibly be graft donor cells.

This rearrangement joins TRBV29-1 to TRBJ1-5; D may be TRBD1 (6 bases). Trimming shortened V by 4 bases and J by 3 bases, and 10 bases separated the two germline ends. The germline V gene has CDR1 SQVTM and CDR2 ANQGSEA. The CDR3 length is 13 residues. CDR3 in amino acids: CSVGRGDNQPQHF. The DNA for the CDR3 is TGCAGCGTTGGCAGGGGTGACAATCAGCCCCAGCATTTT.

The J gene is TRBJ2-3, the V gene TRBV19, with D possibly matching TRBD2 (6 bases). Trimming took 5 bases from V and 0 from J, leaving 9 bases between them. CDR1 is LNHDA and CDR2 is SQIVND in the germline V gene (reference sequence). This CDR3 is 14 amino acids long. CDR3 sequence: CASSVSGSTDTQYF. The DNA for the CDR3 is TGTGCCAGTAGTGTCAGCGGGAGCACAGATACGCAGTATTTT. Full variable domain (remainder filled in from reference TRBV19 and TRBJ2-3): DGGITQSPKYLFRKEGQNVTLSCEQNLNHDAMYWYRQDPGQGLRLIYYSQIVNDFQKGDIAEGYSVSREKKESFPLTVTSAQKNPTAFYLCASSVSGSTDTQYFGPGTRLTVL.

V and J are TRBV6-1 and TRBJ1-1; 9 bases fit TRBD1. Trimming at V came to 7 bases and at J to 8 bases, leaving 14 bases not matched to a gene. Per germline, CDR1 MNHNS and CDR2 SASEGT. This CDR3 is built from 15 residues. CDR3 amino acids: CASIRGLTGGEEAFF. The CDR3 nucleotides read TGTGCCAGCATCCGAGGCCTGACAGGGGGAGAGGAAGCTTTCTTT.